Given below is one TCR beta chain in context. What it binds is unknown. PCR involved 60 Vbeta and 13 Jbeta primers. Libraries were prepared by immunoSEQ multiplex PCR; TCRdb keeps only in-frame clonotypes and omits some of them. Listed are more than 200,000 clones; about 1% falls within the top ten. These data belong to a study of cytomegalovirus exposure and HLA in healthy donors. Study observations and caveats: V- and J-gene trimming of TCR beta was linked (in a later analysis) to a missense DCLRE1C variant. It was reportedly the case that the classifier diagnosed cytomegalovirus status with high specificity and sensitivity.

This CDR3 comprises 15 residues. Germline CDR1 and CDR2: SGHAT and FQNNGV. V trimming: 5 bases; J trimming: 7 bases; junction bases outside the gene matches: 12. This clonotype was sampled from a woman aged 25-40 years in good health and CMV-seropositive. The chain is built from TRBV11-2 and TRBJ2-7; 9 bases are shared with TRBD2. The sequenced sample was PBMCs. The CDR3 here is CASSPGAGGPREQYF. The CDR3 DNA is TGTGCCAGCAGCCCCGGGGCGGGGGGGCCTCGTGAGCAGTACTTC. The variable domain in full, with the rest retrieved from reference TRBV11-2 and TRBJ2-7, is EAGVAQSPRYKIIEKRQSVAFWCNPISGHATLYWYQQILGQGPKLLIQFQNNGVVDDSQLPKDRFSAERLKGVDSTLKIQPAKLEDSAVYLCASSPGAGGPREQYFGPGTRLTVT.